This T cell receptor beta chain was documented in a study of blood T cell repertoires in COVID-19. Across the whole study: Acute-phase and convalescent COVID-19 samples originated in the United States, Italy and Spain. PBMCs, B-cell-depleted T cells, or T cells were the source of the cDNA or gDNA that made up the material.

Germline CDR1 SGHNT, CDR2 YYREEE (reference sequence). CDR3 length: 13 residues. Trimming left V 0 bases short and J 1 base short, with 4 bases between. Authors' data handling: Reference gene primer amplification gave estimated nucleated cell counts. Data came from immunoSEQ multiplex PCR; TCRdb stores just in-frame clones and leaves some out. V, J and clone size reflect that table, while D and trimming were determined from the DNA. Of about 57,000 clones listed, 88% are singletons. The origin of this receptor is a human donor in a cohort sampled during active COVID-19. The genes are TRBV5-4 and TRBJ1-2; D not resolved. The sequenced sample consisted of peripheral blood. Here the CDR3 reads CASSLGYNYGYTF. DNA of the CDR3: TGTGCCAGCAGCTTGGGTTATAACTATGGCTACACCTTC. The whole variable domain, filled in from reference TRBV5-4 and TRBJ1-2, reads ETGVTQSPTHLIKTRGQQVTLRCSSQSGHNTVSWYQQALGQGPQFIFQYYREEENGRGNFPPRFSGLQFPNYSSELNVNALELDDSALYLCASSLGYNYGYTFGSGTRLTVV.